This T cell receptor beta chain was found in a study of T-cell memory formation after mild COVID-19. About the research overall: TCR clusters showed largely donor specificity.

The germline CDR1 and CDR2 sequences are MGHRA and YSYEKL. The CDR3 runs to 15 residues. With 1 base removed from V and 0 bases from J, the gap between germline ends came to 10 bases. TCRalpha and TCRbeta libraries used 5'RACE with constant-segment primers and UMIs. TCRdb processed the 5' RACE reads anew with MiXCR; each CDR3 protein has one entry. This table holds 150,000 or so distinct CDR3 sequences, approximately 26% found once. About this clonotype: The antigen remains unidentified.

Study results and limitations: Contracting clones localized mainly to CM and EM when CD4+ and mainly to EMRA when CD8+.

This chain uses TRBV4-1 with TRBJ2-7; D is undetermined. Specimen: PBMCs or a T cell subset sorted from them (not recorded which). This sequence was found in an adult woman who had mild COVID-19 (a few samples of this study predate the infection). Cell type and time point are not known. The CDR3 here is CASSQVFSSSYEQYF. The DNA of the CDR3 is TGCGCCAGCAGCCAAGTTTTCTCCAGCTCCTACGAGCAGTACTTC.